One T cell receptor (beta chain) is described in this entry. Per the original data handling: The authors estimated nucleated cell counts from reference gene primer amplification. Measured with immunoSEQ multiplex PCR; TCRdb has only the in-frame clones, and not every one. Clone size and the V and J calls come from that table; the DNA yielded D and trimming. The table lists around 100,000 clones, 84% of them singletons. The sample originates from a study of blood T cell repertoires in COVID-19. Background on the study: PBMCs, B-cell-depleted T cells, or T cells provided the cDNA or gDNA that made up the material.

The sequencing input was peripheral blood. This TCR derives from a human donor in a cohort sampled during active or convalescent COVID-19.

CDR3 protein: CASSTKGVPPQHF. The CDR3 DNA reads TGTGCCAGTAGTACAAAAGGGGTTCCGCCCCAGCATTTT. The chain carries TRBV19 and TRBJ1-5; maybe TRBD1 (5 bases). From germline, CDR1 is LNHDA and CDR2 SQIVND (reference sequence). With 4 bases removed from V and 9 bases from J, the gap between germline ends came to 13 bases. The CDR3 covers 13 residues.